This TCR beta chain was obtained from a study of blood T cell repertoires in COVID-19. This clone was observed a single time. Individuals drawn from 24 US areas were about 18 to 90 years old. Cohorts were determined from participant-reported clinical history. Trimming removed 3 bases from V and 0 bases from J, with 12 bases in between. The CDR3 has 15 residues. CDR1 is SGHKS, CDR2 YYEKEE, per germline (reference sequence). How the authors handled the data: Quantification of nucleated cells was approximated via reference gene primer amplification. Assay used: immunoSEQ multiplex PCR; TCRdb lists only in-frame clones, some missing. Clone size and V and J calls were adopted from that table, with D and trimming inferred from the DNA. The table includes around 180,000 clones, 84% detected once.

The sequencing input was PBMCs or T cells enriched from blood (not recorded which). The receptor was derived from a man aged 45 to 65 who had recovered from COVID-19. The rearrangement joins TRBV5-5 to TRBJ1-2; D gene unclear. The CDR3: CASSSKWGANYGYTF. In DNA, the CDR3 is TGTGCCAGCAGCTCAAAATGGGGAGCTAACTATGGCTACACCTTC.